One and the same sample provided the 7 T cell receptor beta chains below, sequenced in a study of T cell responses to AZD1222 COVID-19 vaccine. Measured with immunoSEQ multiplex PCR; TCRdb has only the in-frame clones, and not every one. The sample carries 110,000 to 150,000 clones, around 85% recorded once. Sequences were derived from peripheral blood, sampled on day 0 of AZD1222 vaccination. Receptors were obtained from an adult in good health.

The CDR3 coding sequence is TGCGCCAGCAGTCTGGCAGAGAACACTGAAGCTTTCTTT. Translation: CASSLAENTEAFF. The chain couples TRBV5-1 to TRBJ1-1; D is uncertain. V lost 5 bases to trimming and J lost 1 base, with 9 bases between them. There are 13 residues in the CDR3. The germline CDR1 and CDR2 sequences are SGHRS and YFSETQ.

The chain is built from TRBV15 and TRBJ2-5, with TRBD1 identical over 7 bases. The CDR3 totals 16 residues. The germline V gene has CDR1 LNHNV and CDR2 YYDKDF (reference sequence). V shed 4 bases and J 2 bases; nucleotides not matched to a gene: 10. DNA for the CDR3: TGTGCCACCAGCAAGCAAGAGGGGGCCTTACAAGAGACCCAGTACTTC. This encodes CATSKQEGALQETQYF.

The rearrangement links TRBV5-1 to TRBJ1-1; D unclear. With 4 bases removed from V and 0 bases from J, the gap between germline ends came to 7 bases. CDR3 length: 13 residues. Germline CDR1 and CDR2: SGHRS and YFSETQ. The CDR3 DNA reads TGCGCCAGCAGCGCCGACGTGAACACTGAAGCTTTCTTT. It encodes CASSADVNTEAFF.

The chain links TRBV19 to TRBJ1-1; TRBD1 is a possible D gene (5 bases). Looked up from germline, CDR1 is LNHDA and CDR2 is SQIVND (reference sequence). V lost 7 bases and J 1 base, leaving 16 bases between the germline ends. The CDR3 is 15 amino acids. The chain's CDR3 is CASTTKGRANTEAFF. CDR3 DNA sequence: TGTGCCAGTACCACCAAGGGACGGGCGAACACTGAAGCTTTCTTT. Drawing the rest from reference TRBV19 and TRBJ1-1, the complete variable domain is DGGITQSPKYLFRKEGQNVTLSCEQNLNHDAMYWYRQDPGQGLRLIYYSQIVNDFQKGDIAEGYSVSREKKESFPLTVTSAQKNPTAFYLCASTTKGRANTEAFFGQGTRLTVV.

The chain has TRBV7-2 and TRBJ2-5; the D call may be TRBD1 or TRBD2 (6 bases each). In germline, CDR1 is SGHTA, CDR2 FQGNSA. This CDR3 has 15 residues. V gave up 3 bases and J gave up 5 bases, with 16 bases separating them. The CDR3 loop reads CASSFLGGGLETQYF. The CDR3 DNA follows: TGTGCCAGCAGCTTTTTGGGGGGCGGTTTGGAGACCCAGTACTTC. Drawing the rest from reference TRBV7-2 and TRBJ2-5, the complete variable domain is GAGVSQSPSNKVTEKGKDVELRCDPISGHTALYWYRQSLGQGLEFLIYFQGNSAPDKSGLPSDRFSAERTGGSVSTLTIQRTQQEDSAVYLCASSFLGGGLETQYFGPGTRLLVL.

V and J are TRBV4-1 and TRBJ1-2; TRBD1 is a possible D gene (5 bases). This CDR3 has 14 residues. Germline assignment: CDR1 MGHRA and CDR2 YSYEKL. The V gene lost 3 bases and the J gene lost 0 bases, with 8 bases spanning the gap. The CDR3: CASSQGGTNYGYTF. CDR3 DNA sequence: TGCGCCAGCAGCCAGGGGGGGACTAACTATGGCTACACCTTC.

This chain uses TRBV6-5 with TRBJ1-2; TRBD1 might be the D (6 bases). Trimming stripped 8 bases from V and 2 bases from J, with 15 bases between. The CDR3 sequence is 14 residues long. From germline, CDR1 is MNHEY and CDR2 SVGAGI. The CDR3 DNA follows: TGTGCCAGCTTTGCCACAGGGTCCAACTATGGCTACACCTTC. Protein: CASFATGSNYGYTF.